A single sample gave rise to the 26 T cell receptor beta chains below, sequenced in a study of a mutant IDH1 vaccine in newly diagnosed glioma. Time point meaning: week 23, last vaccination. Doses consisted of 300 ug of mutant IDH1 20-mer peptide each, paired with topical imiquimod. This table comes from immunoSEQ multiplex PCR, and its TCRdb copy is limited to in-frame clones, with some not included. The sample lists 35,000 to 55,000 clones, less than 85% seen once, with around 2.5% in the top ten. For these TCRs, the target antigens are not known. Sample: PBMCs, taken from a glioma patient whose treatment included an IDH1 peptide vaccine. The source is a woman younger than 35 with glioma. Some clones in this sample may be carry-over from other donors' samples.

The chain carries TRBV6-4 and TRBJ2-3; 12 positions match TRBD2. V shed 4 bases and J 1 base; nucleotides not matched to a gene: 0. Germline loops: CDR1 MRHNA, CDR2 SNTAGT. There are 15 residues in the CDR3. CDR3 in amino acids: CASSGTSGGTDTQYF. Written as DNA, the CDR3 is TGTGCCAGCAGTGGGACTAGCGGGGGCACAGATACGCAGTATTTT.

This chain connects TRBV5-1 to TRBJ1-3; D call uncertain. Germline CDR1 SGHRS, CDR2 YFSETQ. The V end was cut by 0 bases, the J end by 3 bases, with 4 bases between. The CDR3 is 13 residues long. The CDR3 protein is CASSLVLGNTIYF. CDR3 nucleotide sequence: TGCGCCAGCAGCTTGGTTCTTGGAAACACCATATATTTT. The full variable domain, with the rest looked up from reference TRBV5-1 and TRBJ1-3, is KAGVTQTPRYLIKTRGQQVTLSCSPISGHRSVSWYQQTPGQGLQFLFEYFSETQRNKGNFPGRFSGRQFSNSRSEMNVSTLELGDSALYLCASSLVLGNTIYFGEGSWLTVV.

The chain links TRBV19 to TRBJ2-5; D possibly corresponds to TRBD1 (5 bases). From germline, CDR1 is LNHDA and CDR2 SQIVND (reference sequence). CDR3 length equals 14 residues. Trimming took off 2 bases at V and 4 bases at J, with 11 bases between the two ends. The CDR3 reads CASSIHQGRETQYF. Here the CDR3 DNA reads TGTGCCAGTAGTATACATCAGGGAAGAGAGACCCAGTACTTC.

The rearrangement joins TRBV19 to TRBJ2-7; 12 positions agree with TRBD2. Germline V gene lookup returns CDR1 LNHDA and CDR2 SQIVND (reference sequence). J was trimmed by 2 bases and V by 9 bases; bases with no gene match: 2. This CDR3 has 13 residues. As DNA, the CDR3 is TGTGCCAGCCGACTAGCGGGGGCCTACGAGCAGTACTTC. It yields the protein CASRLAGAYEQYF.

Written as DNA, the CDR3 is TGTGCCAGCAGTCGGGGCAGGGACCTGGGCTACACCTTC. It is translated as CASSRGRDLGYTF. The V call is TRBV11-3, the J call TRBJ1-2, with a weak D call TRBD1 (5 bases). This CDR3 is built from 13 residues. The V gene lost 6 bases and the J gene lost 8 bases, with 16 bases spanning the gap. Germline V lookup: CDR1 SGHNT, CDR2 YENEEA.

The V gene is TRBV19, the J gene TRBJ1-4; D is perhaps TRBD1 (6 bases). The V gene's germline CDR1 is LNHDA and CDR2 SQIVND (reference sequence). Trimming cost V 4 bases and J 4 bases, with 16 bases left between them. The CDR3 has 16 amino acids. The CDR3 sequence: CASSRQAGFYNEKLFF. CDR3 bases: TGTGCCAGTAGTAGACAGGCGGGGTTCTATAATGAAAAACTGTTTTTT.

The gene calls are TRBV2 and TRBJ1-1; no clear D gene. Germline V gives CDR1 SNHLY, CDR2 FYNNEI. The CDR3 sequence is 9 residues long. V was shortened by 4 bases and J by 11 bases, with 5 bases between the two germline ends. The CDR3 region is CASSVRAFF. In DNA form, the CDR3 reads TGTGCCAGCAGTGTCCGGGCTTTCTTT. The full variable domain, with the rest looked up from reference TRBV2 and TRBJ1-1, is EPEVTQTPSHQVTQMGQEVILRCVPISNHLYFYWYRQILGQKVEFLVSFYNNEISEKSEIFDDQFSVERPDGSNFTLKIRSTKLEDSAMYFCASSVRAFFGQGTRLTVV.

Worth noting for this clone: In this CDR3 the conserved last residue, phenylalanine or tryptophan, is missing, so a read error is likely. The limits of the CDR3 on the DNA are not certain, so only TCRdb's listed CDR3 is given. The chain couples TRBV20-1 to TRBJ2-3; the table calls TRBD1, which could not be checked here. Termini included, the CDR3 measures 9 amino acids. Germline V gene data show CDR1 as DFQATT and CDR2 as SNEGSKA (reference sequence). The CDR3 region is CSAPRGSRL.

This CDR3 reads CSVGLGNTIYF. CDR3 DNA sequence: TGCAGCGTTGGACTGGGAAACACCATATATTTT. The chain joins TRBV29-1 to TRBJ1-3; D is unclear. CDR1 is SQVTM, CDR2 ANQGSEA, per germline. There are 11 residues in the CDR3. The germline V and J ends were trimmed by 4 bases and 4 bases, with 5 bases remaining between them.

This chain joins TRBV28 and TRBJ2-7, with a weak D call TRBD1 (6 bases). The CDR3 covers 11 residues. V was shortened by 6 bases and J by 4 bases, with 7 bases between the two germline ends. CDR1 MDHEN and CDR2 SYDVKM come from the germline V gene. CDR3 residues: CASSQGYEQYF. In nucleotides, the CDR3 is TGTGCCAGCAGCCAGGGGTACGAGCAGTACTTC.

This clone showed up just a few times. This sequence joins TRBV5-4 and TRBJ1-1; 7 bases are a match to TRBD1. The germline V gene encodes CDR1 SGHNT and CDR2 YYREEE (reference sequence). Trimming took 3 bases from V and 3 from J; bases not matched to a gene: 17. The CDR3 length is 18 residues. CDR3 sequence reads: CASSSPDRDRRGDTEAFF. In nucleotides, the CDR3 is TGTGCCAGCAGCTCCCCCGACAGGGACCGAAGGGGGGACACTGAAGCTTTCTTT. The full variable domain, completed using reference TRBV5-4 and TRBJ1-1, is ETGVTQSPTHLIKTRGQQVTLRCSSQSGHNTVSWYQQALGQGPQFIFQYYREEENGRGNFPPRFSGLQFPNYSSELNVNALELDDSALYLCASSSPDRDRRGDTEAFFGQGTRLTVV.

The chain recombines TRBV4-3 with TRBJ1-1, with unresolved D. CDR3 length: 13 amino acids. Trimming took off 3 bases at V and 4 bases at J, with 9 bases between the two ends. Germline-derived CDR1 and CDR2 are LGHNA and YSLEER. The chain's CDR3 is CASSHSWLTEAFF. CDR3 DNA: TGCGCCAGCAGCCACTCCTGGCTCACTGAAGCTTTCTTT.

Only one count was recorded for this clone. The J gene is TRBJ2-2, the V gene TRBV5-4; TRBD1 agrees at 9 bases. The CDR3 consists of 16 residues. J gave up 4 bases and V 0 bases, and 4 bases lay outside the gene matches. The V gene's germline CDR1 is SGHNT and CDR2 YYREEE (reference sequence). The CDR3, as DNA: TGTGCCAGCAGCTTGGGGGACAGGGCGTCCACCGGGGAGCTGTTTTTT. It is translated as CASSLGDRASTGELFF. The full variable domain, completed using reference TRBV5-4 and TRBJ2-2, is ETGVTQSPTHLIKTRGQQVTLRCSSQSGHNTVSWYQQALGQGPQFIFQYYREEENGRGNFPPRFSGLQFPNYSSELNVNALELDDSALYLCASSLGDRASTGELFFGEGSRLTVL.

CDR3: CSVYGGDGPSYEQYF. CDR3 DNA: TGCAGCGTCTATGGAGGGGACGGTCCCTCCTACGAGCAGTACTTC. The chain combines TRBV29-1 with TRBJ2-7, with D possibly matching TRBD2 (6 bases). Germline V gene lookup returns CDR1 SQVTM and CDR2 ANQGSEA. The germline V and J ends were trimmed by 6 bases and 0 bases, with 18 bases remaining between them. CDR3 length: 15 amino acids.

The chain has TRBV27 and TRBJ1-2; 9 bases are a match to TRBD1. With V trimmed by 7 bases and J by 1 base, 13 bases remained unmatched. Germline assignment: CDR1 MNHEY and CDR2 SMNVEV (reference sequence). The CDR3 totals 17 residues. The CDR3: CASTQTGGTGINYGYTF. The CDR3 nucleotides are TGTGCCAGCACTCAGACGGGGGGGACAGGGATTAACTATGGCTACACCTTC.

The chain is built from TRBV13 and TRBJ2-7, with D hard to call. This CDR3 comprises 12 residues. Trimming shortened V by 5 bases and J by 2 bases, and 7 bases separated the two germline ends. In germline, CDR1 is PRHDT, CDR2 FYEKMQ (reference sequence). This CDR3 reads CASSIQPYEQYF. As DNA, the CDR3 is TGTGCCAGCAGCATACAGCCCTACGAGCAGTACTTC.

This clone was detected a few times. The gene calls are TRBV27 and TRBJ1-5, with D maybe TRBD1 (6 bases). Per the germline V gene, CDR1 is MNHEY and CDR2 is SMNVEV (reference sequence). CDR3 size: 16 residues. V was pared by 8 bases and J by 0 bases, with 17 bases between. CDR3 residues: CASDYWDTVSNQPQHF. The CDR3 DNA is TGTGCCAGCGACTATTGGGACACAGTTAGCAATCAGCCCCAGCATTTT.

The chain employs TRBV5-6 and TRBJ2-3, with 8 bases matching TRBD2. The CDR3 is 15 residues long. The germline V gene encodes CDR1 SGHDT and CDR2 YYEEEE. The V segment lost 0 bases and the J segment 2 bases; nucleotides outside the gene matches: 2. The chain's CDR3 is CASSLGTSYTDTQYF. For the CDR3, the DNA is TGTGCCAGCAGCTTGGGGACTAGCTACACAGATACGCAGTATTTT.

The rearrangement joins TRBV20-1 to TRBJ2-3; 9 nucleotides line up with TRBD2. The CDR3 covers 11 residues. CDR1 is DFQATT, CDR2 SNEGSKA, per germline (reference sequence). The CDR3 loop reads CASGVPDTQYF. DNA of the CDR3: TGCGCTAGCGGGGTACCAGATACGCAGTATTTT.

This sequence joins TRBV6-5 and TRBJ2-7; D call uncertain. V dropped 0 bases and J dropped 3 bases, with 6 bases sitting between them. The CDR3 runs to 13 residues. In germline, CDR1 is MNHEY, CDR2 SVGAGI. CDR3 residues: CASSYSINYEQYF. DNA of the CDR3: TGTGCCAGCAGTTACTCCATTAACTACGAGCAGTACTTC.

V and J are TRBV19 and TRBJ2-5; 7 bases are shared with TRBD2. V lost 7 bases to trimming and J lost 5 bases; unmatched junction nucleotides: 7. CDR1 and CDR2 (germline): LNHDA, SQIVND (reference sequence). This CDR3 region has 13 residues. CDR3 sequence reads: CASTRTRGETQYF. CDR3 nucleotides: TGTGCCAGTACCCGGACTAGAGGGGAGACCCAGTACTTC.

This clone is a singleton in its sample. This rearrangement joins TRBV9 to TRBJ1-3; weak D call: TRBD1 (5 bases). This CDR3 region has 15 residues. Germline V lookup: CDR1 SGDLS, CDR2 YYNGEE. The ends were cut back, 0 bases at V and 4 bases at J, with 11 bases in the middle. The CDR3 region is CASSVGDSRGNTIYF. CDR3 coding DNA: TGTGCCAGCAGCGTAGGAGACAGCAGGGGAAACACCATATATTTT.

This clone has just a few counts. V is TRBV29-1 and J is TRBJ1-4; D not certain. The CDR3 is made up of 12 amino acids. The germline V gene has CDR1 SQVTM and CDR2 ANQGSEA. V was shortened by 5 bases and J by 3 bases, with 7 bases between the two germline ends. The CDR3 reads CSVQAANEKLFF. The CDR3 region has the DNA TGCAGCGTTCAGGCGGCTAATGAAAAACTGTTTTTT.

The chain recombines TRBV7-2 with TRBJ1-6; possibly TRBD1 for D (5 bases). This CDR3 region has 16 residues. V was clipped by 1 base and J by 3 bases, with 10 bases between them. CDR1 is SGHTA, CDR2 FQGNSA, per germline. The CDR3 DNA follows: TGTGCCAGCAGCTTAGACGCAGGGCGCTATAATTCACCCCTCCACTTT. Its translation is CASSLDAGRYNSPLHF.

The CDR3 nucleotides read TGTGCCAGCAGTGACTCAGGCGGGCTGAACACCGGGGAGCTGTTTTTT. Translated: CASSDSGGLNTGELFF. V and J are TRBV6-4 and TRBJ2-2; D may be TRBD2 (5 bases). The germline V gene has CDR1 MRHNA and CDR2 SNTAGT. V gave up 0 bases and J gave up 1 base, with 9 bases separating them. This CDR3 contains 16 residues.

The gene calls are TRBV5-1 and TRBJ2-4; D gene ambiguous. The CDR3 contains 16 residues. The germline V gene has CDR1 SGHRS and CDR2 YFSETQ. The V and J ends lost 0 bases and 7 bases respectively, with 17 bases between them. The CDR3, as DNA: TGCGCCAGCAGCTTGGCCTTTTTAGTAGGCTCGAACATTCAGTACTTC. Translation gives CASSLAFLVGSNIQYF.